Listed below are T cell receptor beta chains from one sample, sequenced in a study of lymphopenia after photon versus proton radiotherapy. Clones were read by immunoSEQ multiplex PCR, and TCRdb kept only the in-frame ones, dropping some. The sample includes 68,000 or so clones, approximately 91% of them seen just once. The sample was peripheral blood, taken from a patient treated with photon-based radiotherapy. All receptors come from a woman between 70 and 85 years old with pancreatic cancer. CDR3s include the opening cysteine and the closing phenylalanine or tryptophan. The D gene is left open where the match is weak. Size values are once, few and many counts, or a class for expanded clones, and some rows have none.

size	V	J	D	DNA	CDR3
.	TRBV6-5	TRBJ2-2	TRBD1	TGTGCCAGCATACAGGGACAGGGCACCGGGGAGCTGTTTTTT	CASIQGQGTGELFF
.	TRBV5-5	TRBJ2-5	.	TGTGCCAGCAGCTTGCAGGGGAAGGGGGAGACCCAGTACTTC	CASSLQGKGETQYF
.	TRBV9	TRBJ2-3	.	TGTGCCAGCAGCGTGTCACTAGCTTCAGATACGCAGTATTTT	CASSVSLASDTQYF
few	TRBV7-2	TRBJ2-7	.	TGTGCCAGCAGCCTTACGGGAAACGGGGCCTACGAGCAGTACTTC	CASSLTGNGAYEQYF
.	TRBV29-1	TRBJ2-1	TRBD1	TGCAGCGTCGACAGGGGTTTATACAATGAGCAGTTCTTC	CSVDRGLYNEQFF
.	TRBV29-1	TRBJ1-2	.	TGCAGCGTTGAATCTGGAGGGTCTGGCTACACCTTC	CSVESGGSGYTF
once	TRBV6-5	TRBJ2-5	.	TGTGCCAGCAGTTCCCCCCGCGTCGGAGAGACCCAGTACTTC	CASSSPRVGETQYF
.	TRBV5-1	TRBJ2-5	TRBD2	TGCGCCAGCAGCTCGGGACTAGCGGGAGTTGACCAAGAGACCCAGTACTTC	CASSSGLAGVDQETQYF
.	TRBV9	TRBJ2-2	.	TGTGCCAGCAGCGTAGCCGGACAGATCACCGGGGAGCTGTTTTTT	CASSVAGQITGELFF
.	TRBV25-1	TRBJ2-2	.	TGTGCCAGCAGAGCCCTAAGCACCGGGGAGCTGTTTTTT	CASRALSTGELFF
.	TRBV7-2	TRBJ2-3	TRBD1	TGTGCCAGCAGCTCCCTGGGACAGGCTACAGATACGCAGTATTTT	CASSSLGQATDTQYF
once	TRBV19	TRBJ1-4	.	TGTGCCAGTAGTGACCAGACAGGCGCTTTAGAAAAACTGTTTTTT	CASSDQTGALEKLFF
.	TRBV30	TRBJ2-1	.	TGTGCCTGGAAAAGGCGGTGGAATCGGTTCTTC	CAWKRRWNRFF
.	TRBV19	TRBJ2-7	TRBD1	TGTGCCAGTAGTCTACCCGGGACAGGGGGCGCCTCGTACGAGCAGTACTTC	CASSLPGTGGASYEQYF
.	TRBV29-1	TRBJ1-1	.	TGCAGCGTTGTTGCCCAAACTTTCACTGAAGCTTTCTTT	CSVVAQTFTEAFF
.	TRBV7-6	TRBJ2-3	.	TGTGCCAGCAGCTTAGCGCCATCTAGCACAGATACGCAGTATTTT	CASSLAPSSTDTQYF
.	TRBV6-1	TRBJ1-5	.	TGTGCCAGCACGGCTGGGTTGGGCAATCAGCCCCAGCATTTT	CASTAGLGNQPQHF
.	TRBV10-3	TRBJ2-1	.	TGTGCCACCAATGGGGACTACAATGAGCAGTTCTTC	CATNGDYNEQFF
.	TRBV19	TRBJ2-1	.	TGTGCCAGTCGCAGGACTACGTACAATGAGCAGTTCTTC	CASRRTTYNEQFF
.	TRBV7-9	TRBJ2-2	TRBD1	TGTGCCAGCAGCTTCCAGACAGGGGGAAACACCGGGGAGCTGTTTTTT	CASSFQTGGNTGELFF
.	TRBV11-2	TRBJ2-1	.	TGTGCCAGCAGTTGGTCCGGGACGGAGGTAAACAATGAGCAGTTCTTC	CASSWSGTEVNNEQFF
few	TRBV2	TRBJ1-2	.	TGTGCCAGCAGTGGGGAAGGCTATGGCTACACCTTC	CASSGEGYGYTF
.	TRBV5-4	TRBJ2-1	TRBD2	TGTGCCAGCAGCCCCGGGACAGGTCCTAGCGGGAGGTTCGCTGAGCAGTTCTTC	CASSPGTGPSGRFAEQFF
.	TRBV7-9	TRBJ2-5	.	TGTGCCAGCAGCCCAAAAGAGACCCAGTACTTC	CASSPKETQYF
.	TRBV27	TRBJ1-2	.	TGTGCCAGCAGTCGGCTCCGGGGGGAAGGCTATGGCTACACCTTC	CASSRLRGEGYGYTF
.	TRBV28	TRBJ1-2	.	TGTGCCAGCAGTTTATGGACATTGAGTAACTATGGCTACACCTTC	CASSLWTLSNYGYTF
few	TRBV2	TRBJ2-2	TRBD2	TGTGCCAGCAGTTTCGACGGGGGGACCGGGGAGCTGTTTTTT	CASSFDGGTGELFF
.	TRBV28	TRBJ2-3	.	TGTGCCAGCAGTTTTCGGTGGAACACAGATACGCAGTATTTT	CASSFRWNTDTQYF
few	TRBV5-6	TRBJ1-2	.	TGTGCCAGCAGCCCCTTGGGTTTGATCGACAGACACTATGGCTACACCTTC	CASSPLGLIDRHYGYTF
.	TRBV4-1	TRBJ1-3	.	TGCGCCAGCAGCCAACGTGACTCTGGAAACACCATATATTTT	CASSQRDSGNTIYF
.	TRBV28	TRBJ1-5	.	TGTGCCAGCAGTTTATTTAGGGATCAGCCCCAGCATTTT	CASSLFRDQPQHF
.	TRBV29-1	TRBJ1-1	.	TGCAGCGTTCACCCGGACAGTGAAGCTTTCTTT	CSVHPDSEAFF
.	TRBV4-3	TRBJ1-4	.	TGCGCCAGCTTCCCGGGACTTACGGAAACTAATGAAAAACTGTTTTTT	CASFPGLTETNEKLFF
.	TRBV7-2	TRBJ2-7	.	TGTGCCAGCAGCTCTGGAAGGGGGGTCGGCGAGCAGTACTTC	CASSSGRGVGEQYF
.	TRBV10-3	TRBJ2-7	TRBD1	TGTGCCATCAGAACCGGGACAGGAGACTACGAGCAGTACTTC	CAIRTGTGDYEQYF
many	TRBV7-9	TRBJ2-5	TRBD1	TGTGCCAGCAGCTCAGGACAGGGCGTACAAGAGACCCAGTACTTC	CASSSGQGVQETQYF
.	TRBV18	TRBJ2-3	TRBD1	TGTGCCAGCTCGGTGGGACAGGGGATCAGGACAGATACGCAGTATTTT	CASSVGQGIRTDTQYF
.	TRBV6-5	TRBJ2-2	.	TGTGCCAGCAGTTACCTAGGGCCCGGCGGGGAGCTGTTTTTT	CASSYLGPGGELFF
once	TRBV5-6	TRBJ2-1	TRBD2	TGTGCCAGCAGCTTGGAGCGGGAGGGAAGGGATGAGCAGTTCTTC	CASSLEREGRDEQFF
.	TRBV18	TRBJ2-7	TRBD2	TGTGCCAGCTCACCCGGAGGGCGGGGGACCTACGAGCAGTACTTC	CASSPGGRGTYEQYF
.	TRBV28	TRBJ1-5	.	TGTGCCAGCAGCTATTTCGGGCCGACAGGAGCCGATCAGCCCCAGCATTTT	CASSYFGPTGADQPQHF
.	TRBV5-1	TRBJ1-1	.	TGCGCCAGCAGCCTCGATACTCCAGGGCTGGCTGAAGCTTTCTTT	CASSLDTPGLAEAFF
.	TRBV19	TRBJ2-7	TRBD1	TGTGCCAGTAGTATAGGTACAGGGGGCTCCCACGAGCAGTACTTC	CASSIGTGGSHEQYF
.	TRBV4-2	TRBJ1-3	.	TGTGCCAGCAGCCTGGACGCTACCCAAGACTCTGGAAACACCATATATTTT	CASSLDATQDSGNTIYF
.	TRBV27	TRBJ2-3	.	.	CASSTSTGRTDTQYF
.	TRBV19	TRBJ2-1	.	TGTGCCAGTAGTATCGGTTCGAGGGCAGCGAGCTCCTACAATGAGCAGTTCTTC	CASSIGSRAASSYNEQFF